This T cell receptor (beta chain) was retrieved from a study of Graves' ophthalmopathy and Graves' hyperthyroidism (dated by TCRdb to 2017 to 2018). Regarding the complete study: Peripheral blood was collected before any treatment was given, at the time of initial diagnosis. To tell Graves' ophthalmopathy apart from Graves' hyperthyroidism, and to predict which patients would progress to ophthalmopathy, the study relied on TCR beta repertoire signatures. In total, 135 blood samples were TCR-sequenced: 43 ophthalmopathy, some 75 hyperthyroidism and 17 hyperthyroidism-to-ophthalmopathy patients. To explore V-J signatures distinguishing ophthalmopathy from hyperthyroidism, a discovery set of 100 or so patients (about 44 ophthalmopathy, 57 stable hyperthyroidism) was enrolled. The independent validation cohort included some 19 hyperthyroidism patients plus 17 patients who later progressed from hyperthyroidism to ophthalmopathy. In roughly 6 hyperthyroidism patients, the T-cell repertoires found in thyroid tissue were compared with those found in blood. After sampling, hyperthyroidism patients received methimazole starting at 30 mg daily, and ophthalmopathy patients received high-dose intravenous methylprednisolone. The roughly 94 discovery patients were randomly split 7:3 into training and test sets. Study-wide findings and limitations: In cross-validation, the 13-signature model distinguished ophthalmopathy from stable hyperthyroidism with around 86% sensitivity and 81.08% specificity, while in the test set the corresponding values were approximately 79% and 70%. In validation, the model predicted ophthalmopathy progression with roughly 68% sensitivity and roughly 72% specificity; some 13 predicted patients were CT-confirmed with GO in a median of 6.5 months. Most of the expanded thyroid clonotypes with a frequency above 0.001 were also detected in blood, and it was suggested that the thyroid immune response may be reflected by blood repertoires. No statistical method was used to predetermine the sample size, and group allocation was not hidden from the investigators.

For repertoire sequencing, the TCR beta CDR3 regions were amplified from RNA transcripts. HTBI primers and the Qiagen OneStep RT-PCR kit were used in a first-round RT-PCR, which was followed by a second-round multiplex PCR, size selection and purification. Libraries were sequenced paired-end with 100 bp reads on an Illumina HiSeq2000. The study's own analysis went as follows. Reads were processed with SOAPnuke, discarding reads with adapters, uncalled bases, mean Phred below 15, or no exact constant-primer or identifier match. COPE v1.2.5 was used to merge the high-quality paired reads. Unique nucleotide sequences were defined as clonotypes and aligned to IMGT TRB V, D and J references using MiTCR v1.1. Analysis was restricted to V-J combinations with a frequency above 0.0001, which covered 98% to 99.2% of repertoires. A TCR clonal expansion and chaos score per V-J combination was defined as the ratio of F50 clonal expansion to chaos observed in the TCRdist matrix. Features were reduced by Welch's t-statistics and random forest to approximately 12 V-J combinations, which fed a naive Bayes classifier. The similarity between thyroid and blood repertoires was quantified using the Morisita-Horn index. TCRdb applied fastp at Q25 and MiXCR to the public reads, then kept only in-frame beta chains. A single entry per CDR3 protein holds the most common genes and DNA from its merged rows. TCRdb, not the original authors, processed these V and J calls. The sample table shows 680,000 or so distinct CDR3 sequences, and about 20% are seen once. Approximately 7% of the sample is taken by the ten largest.

This clonotype was counted at least ten times. This clone's antigen is unknown. No base-level quality is on record; no much larger clone is a single base apart. A patient counted as having stable hyperthyroidism if there was no progression to ophthalmopathy within 18 months of follow-up. Hyperthyroidism patients were newly diagnosed, with disease duration under 2 months, and aged 18 to 65 years. Patients with other autoimmune diseases, uncontrolled infections, pregnancy or lactation were excluded from the study. Diagnosis was based on clinical symptoms, serum thyroxine, TRAb, thyroid ultrasound and orbital computed tomography. Using Ficoll-Paque density gradient centrifugation, PBMCs were isolated from about 9.4 ml of fresh peripheral blood. Trizol reagent was used to extract the total RNA, and its quality was then checked on an Agilent 2100 Bioanalyzer. A distance of 15 bases separates the germline ends of V and J, which lose 5 bases and 11 bases respectively. The germline V gene (reference sequence) sets CDR1 to LNHNV and CDR2 to YYDKDF. Counted from cysteine to phenylalanine, this CDR3 has 12 amino acids. CDR3 DNA only is kept here, 36 bases in frame from base 1.

Recombination joined TRBV15 with TRBJ2-5; the D gene may be TRBD1 or TRBD2, since each aligns over 6 bases. Sequenced sample: peripheral blood. The sequence came from a woman under 30 with stable Graves' hyperthyroidism. Some clones in this sample may be carry-over from other donors' samples. Donor details come from another sample of the same person, matched by shared clones. The CDR3 region has the sequence CATSLEGGIQYF. The bases are TGTGCCACCAGCTTGGAGGGGGGAATTCAGTACTTC. Reference TRBV15 and TRBJ2-5 genes cover what lies past the CDR3, so the full variable domain is DAMVIQNPRYQVTQFGKPVTLSCSQTLNHNVMYWYQQKSSQAPKLLFHYYDKDFNNEADTPDNFQSRRPNTSFCFLDIRSPGLGDTAMYLCATSLEGGIQYFGPGTRLLVL.